The 8 T cell receptor beta chains below were found in one sample sequenced in a study of T cell repertoires in cytomegalovirus infection. MiXCR, run by TCRdb on the reads, gives a single entry per CDR3 protein. The sample includes approximately 990,000 distinct CDR3 sequences, approximately 30% of them seen just once. No antigen has been assigned to these receptors. The source was cultured CD8+ T cells from PBMCs, collected from culture after CMV antigen stimulation. These TCRs come from a human donor in good health (CMV status not recorded). Some clones in this sample may be carry-over from other donors' samples.

The rearrangement uses TRBV19 and TRBJ1-1; 8 bases match TRBD1. The CDR3 length is 13 residues. Germline V gene data show CDR1 as LNHDA and CDR2 as SQIVND (reference sequence). The trim removed 4 bases at V and 6 bases at J, leaving 4 bases unmatched. CDR3 residues: CASSTQGAAEAFF. The CDR3 DNA follows: TGTGCCAGTAGTACTCAGGGGGCCGCTGAAGCTTTCTTT. Using reference TRBV19 and TRBJ1-1 for the parts outside the CDR3, the full variable domain is DGGITQSPKYLFRKEGQNVTLSCEQNLNHDAMYWYRQDPGQGLRLIYYSQIVNDFQKGDIAEGYSVSREKKESFPLTVTSAQKNPTAFYLCASSTQGAAEAFFGQGTRLTVV.

This chain connects TRBV25-1 to TRBJ1-2; D not certain. V was shortened by 1 base and J by 4 bases, with 10 bases between the two germline ends. In germline, CDR1 is MGHDK, CDR2 SYGVNS. This CDR3 has 14 amino acids. The DNA for the CDR3 is TGTGCCAGCAGTGAATCAGCGACACTCTATGGCTACACCTTC. Translation gives CASSESATLYGYTF.

There are many counts of this clonotype. The V and J genes are TRBV7-2 and TRBJ1-4; D not resolved. Deletions cut 1 base from V and 0 bases from J, with 12 bases between. The CDR3 totals 17 residues. The germline CDR1 and CDR2 sequences are SGHTA and FQGNSA. Here the CDR3 reads CASSLVGRVATNEKLFF. For the CDR3, the DNA is TGTGCCAGCAGCTTAGTTGGAAGGGTTGCAACTAATGAAAAACTGTTTTTT.

This clonotype was seen ten or more times. The CDR3 DNA reads as TGTGCCAGCAGCTTCCTTAGCGGGGGGGCTCTTCCCCTTACCTACGAGCAGTACTTC. This codes for CASSFLSGGALPLTYEQYF. The chain recombines TRBV7-2 with TRBJ2-7, with 11 bases lining up with TRBD2. Germline-derived CDR1 and CDR2 are SGHTA and FQGNSA. V lost 3 bases and J lost 2; bases outside the gene matches: 15. There are 19 residues in the CDR3.

The J gene is TRBJ1-4, the V gene TRBV4-1; the match to TRBD1 covers 7 bases. CDR3 length equals 16 residues. V shed 1 base, J shed 1 base, and the junction held 3 bases outside the gene matches. Germline assignment: CDR1 MGHRA and CDR2 YSYEKL. The CDR3 sequence: CASSQGRQGTNEKLFF. DNA for the CDR3: TGCGCCAGCAGCCAAGGCCGACAGGGAACTAATGAAAAACTGTTTTTT.

In its sample, this clonotype was seen many times. The chain joins TRBV12-3 or TRBV12-4 to TRBJ1-2; tentatively, D is TRBD1 (5 bases). Trimming removed 5 bases from V and 6 bases from J, with 25 bases in between. The CDR3 totals 17 residues. In DNA form, the CDR3 reads TGTGCCAGCAGTCTTGAACTGTTGGGGGGTCCTCGGGATGGCTACACCTTC. Translation gives CASSLELLGGPRDGYTF.

This clonotype occurred many times. The V and J genes are TRBV6-6 and TRBJ1-2; D uncertain. The CDR3 has 14 residues. Germline V CDR1 and CDR2: MNHNY, SVGAGI (reference sequence). V was trimmed by 0 bases and J by 4 bases, leaving 9 bases between them. The CDR3 is CASSYSKVPYGYTF. CDR3 in DNA: TGTGCCAGCAGTTACTCGAAGGTCCCCTATGGCTACACCTTC.

The rearrangement joins TRBV10-1 to TRBJ1-1, with D tentatively TRBD1 (6 bases). Trimming removed 3 bases from V and 5 bases from J, with 16 bases in between. In germline, CDR1 is WNHNN, CDR2 SYGVQD (reference sequence). CDR3 length equals 15 residues. The CDR3 DNA sequence: TGCGCCAGCAGTGATCCTGAGACAGGAAATACTGAAGCTTTCTTT. Amino acid sequence: CASSDPETGNTEAFF.